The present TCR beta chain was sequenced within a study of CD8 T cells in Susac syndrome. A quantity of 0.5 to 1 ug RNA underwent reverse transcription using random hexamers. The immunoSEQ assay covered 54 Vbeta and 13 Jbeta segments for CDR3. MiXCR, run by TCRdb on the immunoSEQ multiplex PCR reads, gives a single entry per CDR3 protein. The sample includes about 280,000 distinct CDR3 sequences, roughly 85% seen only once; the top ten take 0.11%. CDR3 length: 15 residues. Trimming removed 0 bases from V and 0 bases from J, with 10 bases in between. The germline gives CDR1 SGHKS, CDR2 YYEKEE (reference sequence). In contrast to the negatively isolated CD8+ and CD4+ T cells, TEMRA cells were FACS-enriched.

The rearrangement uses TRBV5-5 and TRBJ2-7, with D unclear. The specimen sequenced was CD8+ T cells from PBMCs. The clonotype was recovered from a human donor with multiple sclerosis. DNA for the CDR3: TGTGCCAGCAGCTTGGGAGAAACCTCCTCCTACGAGCAGTACTTC. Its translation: CASSLGETSSYEQYF.